The 13 T cell receptor beta chains reported below all come from one sample, sequenced in a study of T-cell reconstitution after alpha-beta-depleted transplantation in children. Unique molecular identifiers were used to barcode this TCRbeta library. A single record per CDR3 protein comes from TCRdb applying MiXCR to the PCR reads. The sample gives about 160,000 distinct CDR3 sequences, approximately 12% of which show up once; 13% is in the top ten. This specimen was PBMCs, taken before TCRalphabeta/CD19-depleted stem cell transplant. These TCRs come from a boy younger than 10 with acute myeloid leukemia, due to receive a stem cell transplant.

There are many counts of this clonotype. The chain employs TRBV10-2 and TRBJ1-5; 7 nucleotides align to TRBD1. The CDR3 runs to 16 residues. Trimming took 2 bases from V and 9 from J; bases not matched to a gene: 13. From germline, CDR1 is WSHSY and CDR2 SAAADI. CDR3 residues: CASSERTQGLPGPQHF. Written as DNA, the CDR3 is TGCGCCAGCAGTGAGAGAACACAGGGGCTACCAGGGCCCCAGCATTTT.

This clonotype was seen ten or more times. This rearrangement joins TRBV7-6 to TRBJ1-2; D uncertain. Looked up from germline, CDR1 is SGHVS and CDR2 is FNYEAQ. Trimming left V 6 bases short and J 2 bases short, with 13 bases between. This CDR3 is 14 amino acids long. The CDR3 bases are TGTGCCAGCAGTCCGGAGACCGACAACTATGGCTACACCTTC. It codes for CASSPETDNYGYTF.

This clonotype appeared a few times. J is TRBJ2-6 and V is TRBV4-1, with D perhaps matching TRBD1 or TRBD2 (5 bases each). The germline CDR1 and CDR2 sequences are MGHRA and YSYEKL. V lost 0 bases and J 4 bases, leaving 10 bases between the germline ends. CDR3 size: 16 residues. As DNA, the CDR3 is TGCGCCAGCAGCCAAGAGAGGGGCAGAGGGGCCAACGTCCTGACTTTC. Its protein is CASSQERGRGANVLTF.

The chain uses TRBV3-1 and TRBJ2-2, with D perhaps assigned TRBD1 or TRBD2 (6 bases each). Between the trimmed V and J ends, which lost 7 bases and 4 bases, there was a span of 10 bases. In germline, CDR1 is LGHDT, CDR2 YNNKEL (reference sequence). The CDR3 consists of 13 residues. CDR3 protein: CASTEGGTGELFF. In DNA form, the CDR3 reads TGTGCCAGCACCGAGGGGGGCACCGGGGAGCTGTTTTTT.

The V call is TRBV12-3 or TRBV12-4, the J call TRBJ2-1; D gene uncertain. CDR3 length: 16 amino acids. The V gene lost 5 bases and the J gene lost 2 bases, with 16 bases spanning the gap. The CDR3 DNA reads as TGTGCCAGCAGTACGATCGCCACGGGCACCTACAATGAGCAGTTCTTC. Amino acids: CASSTIATGTYNEQFF.

In this sample, this clonotype turned up many times. V and J are TRBV5-1 and TRBJ1-6; D unresolved. Germline V gene data show CDR1 as SGHRS and CDR2 as YFSETQ. Trimming took off 1 base at V and 9 bases at J, with 11 bases between the two ends. The CDR3 covers 14 residues. The CDR3 coding sequence is TGCGCCAGCAGCTTGCGGGGAGAGGGTTCACCCCTCCACTTT. Its translation: CASSLRGEGSPLHF.

This clonotype was seen many times. The gene calls are TRBV20-1 and TRBJ2-1, with D uncertain. The CDR3 runs to 10 residues. The germline gives CDR1 DFQATT, CDR2 SNEGSKA (reference sequence). Trimming cost V 3 bases and J 10 bases, with 7 bases left between them. The CDR3 region is CSASLAEQFF. The CDR3 region has the DNA TGCAGTGCTAGTTTGGCGGAGCAGTTCTTC.

This clonotype was seen more than once but under ten times. The V and J genes are TRBV6-2 or TRBV6-3 and TRBJ2-7, with 8 nucleotides matching TRBD2. Germline V CDR1 and CDR2: MNHEY, SVGEGT. J lost 3 bases, V lost 4 bases, and 14 bases had no gene match. The CDR3 totals 17 residues. CDR3 sequence (DNA): TGTGCCAGCAGTTTCTACCGACGTGGAGCGGGAGTCTACGAGCAGTACTTC. This translates into CASSFYRRGAGVYEQYF.

This clonotype was recorded a few times. The genes are TRBV4-1 and TRBJ1-2; D perhaps matches TRBD1 (6 bases). The CDR3 spans 14 residues. Trimming pared 3 bases from V and 4 bases from J, leaving 12 bases between. From germline, CDR1 is MGHRA and CDR2 YSYEKL. CDR3 in amino acids: CASSQPGTSYGYTF. As DNA, the CDR3 is TGCGCCAGCAGCCAGCCCGGGACAAGCTATGGCTACACCTTC.

At least ten counts were recorded for this clonotype. V and J are TRBV20-1 and TRBJ2-5, with no clear D. The CDR3 totals 13 residues. Germline-derived CDR1 and CDR2 are DFQATT and SNEGSKA (reference sequence). Trimming took off 6 bases at V and 1 base at J, with 12 bases between the two ends. The CDR3: CSAVVLSQETQYF. In DNA form, the CDR3 reads TGCAGTGCGGTTGTTTTATCCCAAGAGACCCAGTACTTC.

This clonotype was counted ten times or more. The genes are TRBV24-1 and TRBJ2-1, with 9 bases identical to TRBD2. With 3 bases clipped from V and 8 bases from J, the junction kept 4 bases outside the gene matches. The CDR3 consists of 14 residues. From germline, CDR1 is KGHDR and CDR2 SFDVKD. CDR3: CATSDGREGHEQFF. The DNA for the CDR3 is TGTGCCACCAGTGATGGGCGGGAGGGCCATGAGCAGTTCTTC.

This sequence joins TRBV11-2 and TRBJ1-5; weak D call: TRBD1 (6 bases). CDR3 length equals 16 residues. The germline CDR1 and CDR2 sequences are SGHAT and FQNNGV. The V end lost 5 bases, the J end lost 1 base, and 15 bases lay between the germline ends. The chain's CDR3 is CASSIFLDRSNQPQHF. The CDR3 DNA reads TGTGCCAGCAGCATTTTTTTGGACAGAAGCAATCAGCCCCAGCATTTT. Looking up the rest from reference TRBV11-2 and TRBJ1-5 gives the full variable domain: EAGVAQSPRYKIIEKRQSVAFWCNPISGHATLYWYQQILGQGPKLLIQFQNNGVVDDSQLPKDRFSAERLKGVDSTLKIQPAKLEDSAVYLCASSIFLDRSNQPQHFGDGTRLSIL.

The table lists this clonotype with many counts. The rearrangement uses TRBV20-1 and TRBJ2-5; possibly TRBD1 or TRBD2 for D (5 bases each). CDR3 length equals 13 residues. V was cut by 5 bases and J by 4 bases, with 14 bases left in between. CDR1 is DFQATT, CDR2 SNEGSKA, per germline (reference sequence). CDR3 bases: TGCAGTGCTCTAACCGGGGCCCCAGAGACCCAGTACTTC. Amino acids: CSALTGAPETQYF.